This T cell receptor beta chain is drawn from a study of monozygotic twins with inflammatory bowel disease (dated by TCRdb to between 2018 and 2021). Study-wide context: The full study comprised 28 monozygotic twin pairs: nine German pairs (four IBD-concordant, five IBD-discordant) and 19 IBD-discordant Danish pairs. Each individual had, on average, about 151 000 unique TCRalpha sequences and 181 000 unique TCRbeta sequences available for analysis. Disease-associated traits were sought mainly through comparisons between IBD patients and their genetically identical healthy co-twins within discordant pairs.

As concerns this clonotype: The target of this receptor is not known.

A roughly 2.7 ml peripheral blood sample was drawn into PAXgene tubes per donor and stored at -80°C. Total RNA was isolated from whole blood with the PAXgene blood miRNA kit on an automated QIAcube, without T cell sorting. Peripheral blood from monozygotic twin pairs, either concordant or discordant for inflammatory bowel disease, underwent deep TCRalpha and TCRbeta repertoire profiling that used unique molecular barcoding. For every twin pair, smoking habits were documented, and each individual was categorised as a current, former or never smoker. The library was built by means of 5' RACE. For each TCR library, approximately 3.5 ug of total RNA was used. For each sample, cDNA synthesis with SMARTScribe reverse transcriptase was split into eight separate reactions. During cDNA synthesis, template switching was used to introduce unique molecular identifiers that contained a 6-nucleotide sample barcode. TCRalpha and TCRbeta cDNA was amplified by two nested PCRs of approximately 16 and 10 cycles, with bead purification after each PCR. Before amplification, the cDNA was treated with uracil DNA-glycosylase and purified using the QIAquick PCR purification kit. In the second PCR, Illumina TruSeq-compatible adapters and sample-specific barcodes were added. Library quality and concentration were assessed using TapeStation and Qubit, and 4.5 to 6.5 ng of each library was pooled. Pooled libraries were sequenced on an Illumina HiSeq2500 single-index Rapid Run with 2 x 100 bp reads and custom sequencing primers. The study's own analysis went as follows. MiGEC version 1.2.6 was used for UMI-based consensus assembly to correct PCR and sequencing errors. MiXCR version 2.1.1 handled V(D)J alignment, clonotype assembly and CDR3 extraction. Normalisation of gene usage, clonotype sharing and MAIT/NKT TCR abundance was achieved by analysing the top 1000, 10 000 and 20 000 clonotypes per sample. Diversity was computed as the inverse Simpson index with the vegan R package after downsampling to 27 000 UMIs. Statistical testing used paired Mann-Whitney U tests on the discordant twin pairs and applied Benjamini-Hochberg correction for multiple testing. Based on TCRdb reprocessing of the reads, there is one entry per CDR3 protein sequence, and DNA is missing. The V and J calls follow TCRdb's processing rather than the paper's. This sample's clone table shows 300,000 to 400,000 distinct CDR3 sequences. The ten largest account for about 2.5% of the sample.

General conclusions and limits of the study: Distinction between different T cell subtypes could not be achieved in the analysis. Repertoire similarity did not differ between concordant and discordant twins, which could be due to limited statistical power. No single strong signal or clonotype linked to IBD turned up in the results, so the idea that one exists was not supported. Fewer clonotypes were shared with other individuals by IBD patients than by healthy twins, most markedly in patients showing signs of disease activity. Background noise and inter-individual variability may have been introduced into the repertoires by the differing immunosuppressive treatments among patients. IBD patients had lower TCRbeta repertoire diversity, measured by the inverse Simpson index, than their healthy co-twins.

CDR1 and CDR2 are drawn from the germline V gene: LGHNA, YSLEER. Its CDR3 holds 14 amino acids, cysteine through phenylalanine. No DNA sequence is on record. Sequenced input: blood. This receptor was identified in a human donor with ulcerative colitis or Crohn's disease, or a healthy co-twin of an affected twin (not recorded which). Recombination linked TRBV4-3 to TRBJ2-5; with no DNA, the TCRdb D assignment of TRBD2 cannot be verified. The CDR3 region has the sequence CASSQDAGWETQYF.